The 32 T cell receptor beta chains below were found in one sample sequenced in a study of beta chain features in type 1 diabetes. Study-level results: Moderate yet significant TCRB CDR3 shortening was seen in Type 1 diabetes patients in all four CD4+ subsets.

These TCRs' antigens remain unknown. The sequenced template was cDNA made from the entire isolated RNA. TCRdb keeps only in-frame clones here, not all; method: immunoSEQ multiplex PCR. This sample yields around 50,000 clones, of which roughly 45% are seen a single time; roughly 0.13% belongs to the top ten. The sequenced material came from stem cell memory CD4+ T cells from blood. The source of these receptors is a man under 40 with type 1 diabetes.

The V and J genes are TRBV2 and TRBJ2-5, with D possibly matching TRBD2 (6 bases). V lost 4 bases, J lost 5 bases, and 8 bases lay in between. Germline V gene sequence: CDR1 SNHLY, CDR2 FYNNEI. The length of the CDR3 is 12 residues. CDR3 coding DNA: TGTGCCAGCAGTGTAGGGAGGGAGACCCAGTACTTC. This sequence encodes CASSVGRETQYF.

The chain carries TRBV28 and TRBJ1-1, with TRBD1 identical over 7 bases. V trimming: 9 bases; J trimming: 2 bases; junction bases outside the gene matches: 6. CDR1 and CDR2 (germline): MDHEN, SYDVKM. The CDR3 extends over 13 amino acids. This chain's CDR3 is CASRTGGNTEAFF. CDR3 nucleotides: TGTGCCAGTAGGACAGGCGGTAACACTGAAGCTTTCTTT.

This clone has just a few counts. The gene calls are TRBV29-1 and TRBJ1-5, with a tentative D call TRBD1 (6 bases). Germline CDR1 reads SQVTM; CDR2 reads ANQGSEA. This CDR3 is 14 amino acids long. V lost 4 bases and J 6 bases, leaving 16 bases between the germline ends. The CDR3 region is CSVVLAAGAQPQHF. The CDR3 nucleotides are TGCAGCGTTGTTTTGGCGGCAGGGGCTCAGCCCCAGCATTTT.

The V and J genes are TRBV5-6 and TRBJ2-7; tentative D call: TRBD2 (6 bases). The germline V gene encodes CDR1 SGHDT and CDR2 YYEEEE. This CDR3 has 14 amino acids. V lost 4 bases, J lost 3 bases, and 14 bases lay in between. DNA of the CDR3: TGTGCCAGCAGCCTGATAGGTAGCGGCTACGAGCAGTACTTC. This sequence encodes CASSLIGSGYEQYF.

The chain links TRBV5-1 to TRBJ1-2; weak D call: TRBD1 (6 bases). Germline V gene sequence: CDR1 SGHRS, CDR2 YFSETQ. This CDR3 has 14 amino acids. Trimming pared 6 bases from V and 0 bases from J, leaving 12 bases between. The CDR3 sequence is CASNDGTTNYGYTF. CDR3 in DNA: TGCGCCAGCAACGACGGGACAACTAACTATGGCTACACCTTC.

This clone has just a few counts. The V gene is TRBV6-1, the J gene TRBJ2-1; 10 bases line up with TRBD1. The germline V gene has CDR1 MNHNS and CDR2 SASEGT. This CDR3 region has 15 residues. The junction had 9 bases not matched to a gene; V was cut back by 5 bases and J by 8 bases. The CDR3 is CASSRDRGRTHEQFF. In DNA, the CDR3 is TGTGCCAGCAGTAGGGACAGGGGAAGGACTCATGAGCAGTTCTTC.

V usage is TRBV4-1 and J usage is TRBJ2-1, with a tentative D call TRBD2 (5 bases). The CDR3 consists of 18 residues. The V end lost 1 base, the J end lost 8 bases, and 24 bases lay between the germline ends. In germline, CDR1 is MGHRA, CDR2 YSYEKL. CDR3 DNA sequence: TGCGCCAGCAGCCAAGGACCCGCCAGGACTGCAAAAGACTATGAGCAGTTCTTC. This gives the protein CASSQGPARTAKDYEQFF.

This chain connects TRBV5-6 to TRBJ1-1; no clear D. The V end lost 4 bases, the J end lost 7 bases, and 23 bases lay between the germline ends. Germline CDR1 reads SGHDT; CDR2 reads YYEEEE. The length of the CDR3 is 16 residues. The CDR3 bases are TGTGCCAGCAGCCCCCGTTTGGGCAGCCTACCGGTTGAAGCTTTCTTT. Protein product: CASSPRLGSLPVEAFF.

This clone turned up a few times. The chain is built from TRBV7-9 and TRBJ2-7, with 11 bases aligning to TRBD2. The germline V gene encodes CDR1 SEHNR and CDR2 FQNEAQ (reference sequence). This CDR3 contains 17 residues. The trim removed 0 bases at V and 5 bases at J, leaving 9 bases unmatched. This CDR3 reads CASSLARTSGSTDEQYF. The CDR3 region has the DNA TGTGCCAGCAGCTTAGCGCGAACTAGCGGGAGTACCGACGAGCAGTACTTC.

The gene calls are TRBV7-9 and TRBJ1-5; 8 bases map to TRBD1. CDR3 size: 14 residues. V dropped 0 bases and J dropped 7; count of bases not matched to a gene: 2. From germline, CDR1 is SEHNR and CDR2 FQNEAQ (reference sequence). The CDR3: CASSLADRGQPQHF. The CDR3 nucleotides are TGTGCCAGCAGCTTAGCAGACAGGGGCCAGCCCCAGCATTTT. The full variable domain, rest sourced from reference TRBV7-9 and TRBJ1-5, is DTGVSQNPRHKITKRGQNVTFRCDPISEHNRLYWYRQTLGQGPEFLTYFQNEAQLEKSRLLSDRFSAERPKGSFSTLEIQRTEQGDSAMYLCASSLADRGQPQHFGDGTRLSIL.

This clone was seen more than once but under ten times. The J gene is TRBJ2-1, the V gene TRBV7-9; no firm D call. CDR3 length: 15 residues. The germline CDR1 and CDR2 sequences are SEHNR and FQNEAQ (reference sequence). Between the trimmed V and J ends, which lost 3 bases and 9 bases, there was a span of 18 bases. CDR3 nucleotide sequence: TGTGCCAGCAGCTTTAGGCCAGCCTTGCGGAGTGAGCAGTTCTTC. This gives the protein CASSFRPALRSEQFF.

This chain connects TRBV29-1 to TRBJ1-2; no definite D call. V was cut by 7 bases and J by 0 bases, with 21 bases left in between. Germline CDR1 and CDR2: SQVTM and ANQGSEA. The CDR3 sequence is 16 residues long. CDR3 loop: CSALKAPGGANYGYTF. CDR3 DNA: TGCAGCGCCCTGAAGGCCCCCGGCGGAGCTAACTATGGCTACACCTTC.

The CDR3 sequence is CSSGSTDTQYF. Written as DNA, the CDR3 is TGCAGTAGCGGGAGCACAGATACGCAGTATTTT. The chain uses TRBV20-1 and TRBJ2-3; D possibly corresponds to TRBD2 (6 bases). The V and J ends lost 8 bases and 0 bases respectively, with 6 bases between them. CDR3 length equals 11 residues. Germline V gene data show CDR1 as DFQATT and CDR2 as SNEGSKA (reference sequence).

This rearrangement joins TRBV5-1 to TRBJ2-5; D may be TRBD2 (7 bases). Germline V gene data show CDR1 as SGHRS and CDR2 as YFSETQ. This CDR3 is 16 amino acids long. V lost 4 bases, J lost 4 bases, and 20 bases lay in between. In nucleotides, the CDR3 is TGCGCCAGCAGCCACCTGGGGGGGGGCGCCCCAGAGACCCAGTACTTC. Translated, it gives CASSHLGGGAPETQYF.

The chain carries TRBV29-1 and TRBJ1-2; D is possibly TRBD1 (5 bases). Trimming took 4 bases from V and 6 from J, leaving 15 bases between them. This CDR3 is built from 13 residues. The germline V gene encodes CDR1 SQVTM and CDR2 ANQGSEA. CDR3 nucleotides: TGCAGCGTTGCCCCGCAGGGCCTTAATGGCTACACCTTC. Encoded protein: CSVAPQGLNGYTF.

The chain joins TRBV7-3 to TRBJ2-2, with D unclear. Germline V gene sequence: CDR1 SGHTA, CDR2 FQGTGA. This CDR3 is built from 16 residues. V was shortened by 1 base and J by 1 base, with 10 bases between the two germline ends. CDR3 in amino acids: CASSLNPPGNTGELFF. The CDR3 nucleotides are TGTGCCAGCAGCTTAAATCCGCCAGGGAACACCGGGGAGCTGTTTTTT.

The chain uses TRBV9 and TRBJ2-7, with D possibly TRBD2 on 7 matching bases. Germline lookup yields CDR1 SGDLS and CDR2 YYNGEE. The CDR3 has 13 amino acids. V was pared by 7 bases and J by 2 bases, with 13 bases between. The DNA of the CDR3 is TGTGCCAGCGCGGGGGCGCCCACCTACGAGCAGTACTTC. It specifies CASAGAPTYEQYF.

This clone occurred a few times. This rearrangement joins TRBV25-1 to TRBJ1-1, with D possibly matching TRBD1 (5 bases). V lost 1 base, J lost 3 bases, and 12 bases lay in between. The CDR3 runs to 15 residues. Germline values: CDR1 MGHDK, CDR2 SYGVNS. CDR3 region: CASSELFEGDTEAFF. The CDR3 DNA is TGTGCCAGCAGTGAATTGTTCGAAGGGGACACTGAAGCTTTCTTT.

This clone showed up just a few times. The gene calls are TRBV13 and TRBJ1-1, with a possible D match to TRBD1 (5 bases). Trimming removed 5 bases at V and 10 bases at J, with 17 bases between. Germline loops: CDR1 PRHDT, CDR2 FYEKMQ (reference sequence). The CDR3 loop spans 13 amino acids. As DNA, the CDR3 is TGTGCCAGCAGCAATGGGGACTATGAGGGAGCTTTCTTT. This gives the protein CASSNGDYEGAFF.

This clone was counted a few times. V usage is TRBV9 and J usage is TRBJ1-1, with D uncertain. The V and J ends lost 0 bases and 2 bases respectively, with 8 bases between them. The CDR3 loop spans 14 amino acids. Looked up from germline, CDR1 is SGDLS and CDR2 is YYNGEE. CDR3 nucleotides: TGTGCCAGCAGCGTAGGGCAGGCCAACACTGAAGCTTTCTTT. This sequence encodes CASSVGQANTEAFF.

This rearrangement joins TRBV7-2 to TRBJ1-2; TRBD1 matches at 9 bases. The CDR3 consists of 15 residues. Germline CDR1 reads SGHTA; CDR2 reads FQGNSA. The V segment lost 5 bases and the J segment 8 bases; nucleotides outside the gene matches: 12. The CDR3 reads CASSPTGTGIQGYTF. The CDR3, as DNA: TGTGCCAGCAGCCCTACGGGGACAGGGATTCAAGGCTACACCTTC.

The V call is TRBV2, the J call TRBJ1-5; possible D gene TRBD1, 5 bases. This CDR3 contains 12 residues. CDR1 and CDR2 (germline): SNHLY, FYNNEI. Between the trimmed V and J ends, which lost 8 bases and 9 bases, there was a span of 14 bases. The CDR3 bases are TGTGCCAGCGGGACTGAGCGGGGGCCCCAGCATTTT. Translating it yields CASGTERGPQHF.

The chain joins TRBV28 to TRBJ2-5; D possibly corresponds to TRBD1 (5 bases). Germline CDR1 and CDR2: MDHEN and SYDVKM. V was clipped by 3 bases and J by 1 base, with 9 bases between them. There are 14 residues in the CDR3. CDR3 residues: CASSLAGIQETQYF. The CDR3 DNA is TGTGCCAGCAGTTTGGCAGGGATCCAAGAGACCCAGTACTTC.

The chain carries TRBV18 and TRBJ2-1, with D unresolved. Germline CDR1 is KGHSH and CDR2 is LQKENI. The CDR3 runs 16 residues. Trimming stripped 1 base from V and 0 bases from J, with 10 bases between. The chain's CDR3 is CASSPQQSSSYNEQFF. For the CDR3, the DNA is TGTGCCAGCTCACCACAACAGTCCAGCTCCTACAATGAGCAGTTCTTC.

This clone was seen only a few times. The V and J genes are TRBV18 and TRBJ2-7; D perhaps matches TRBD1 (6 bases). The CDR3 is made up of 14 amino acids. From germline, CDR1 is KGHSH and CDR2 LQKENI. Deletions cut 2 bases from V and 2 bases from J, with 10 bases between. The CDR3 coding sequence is TGTGCCAGCTCACCAGGACAGCGCGCCTACGAGCAGTACTTC. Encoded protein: CASSPGQRAYEQYF.

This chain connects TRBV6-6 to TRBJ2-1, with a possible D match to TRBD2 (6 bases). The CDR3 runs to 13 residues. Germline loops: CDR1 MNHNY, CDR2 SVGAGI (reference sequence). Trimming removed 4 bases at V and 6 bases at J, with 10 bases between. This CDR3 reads CASSWAGLNEQFF. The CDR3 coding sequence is TGTGCCAGCAGTTGGGCGGGACTCAATGAGCAGTTCTTC.

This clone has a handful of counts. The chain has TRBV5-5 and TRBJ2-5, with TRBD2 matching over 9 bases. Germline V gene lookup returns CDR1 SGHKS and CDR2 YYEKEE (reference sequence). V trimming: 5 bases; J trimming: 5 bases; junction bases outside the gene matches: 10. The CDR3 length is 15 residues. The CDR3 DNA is TGTGCCAGCAGTAAGGCGGGAGGGCCGGTGGAGACCCAGTACTTC. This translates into CASSKAGGPVETQYF.

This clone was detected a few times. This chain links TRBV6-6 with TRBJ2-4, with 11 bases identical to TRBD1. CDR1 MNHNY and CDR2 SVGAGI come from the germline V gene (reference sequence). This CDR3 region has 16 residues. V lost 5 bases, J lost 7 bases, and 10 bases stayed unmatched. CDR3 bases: TGTGCCAGCAGTCCCGGACAGGGGGCCGAATCGAACATTCAGTACTTC. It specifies CASSPGQGAESNIQYF.

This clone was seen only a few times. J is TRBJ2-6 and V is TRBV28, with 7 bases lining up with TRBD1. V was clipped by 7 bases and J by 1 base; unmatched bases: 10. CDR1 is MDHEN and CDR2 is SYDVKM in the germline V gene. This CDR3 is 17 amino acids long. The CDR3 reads CASKAYRGGSGANVLTF. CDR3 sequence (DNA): TGTGCCAGCAAGGCTTACAGGGGCGGATCTGGGGCCAACGTCCTGACTTTC.

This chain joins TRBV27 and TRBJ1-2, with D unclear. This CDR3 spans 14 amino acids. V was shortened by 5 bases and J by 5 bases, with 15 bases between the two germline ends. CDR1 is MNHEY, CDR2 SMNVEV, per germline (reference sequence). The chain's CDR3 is CASSTRMSGYGYTF. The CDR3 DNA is TGTGCCAGCAGTACCCGGATGTCGGGGTATGGCTACACCTTC.

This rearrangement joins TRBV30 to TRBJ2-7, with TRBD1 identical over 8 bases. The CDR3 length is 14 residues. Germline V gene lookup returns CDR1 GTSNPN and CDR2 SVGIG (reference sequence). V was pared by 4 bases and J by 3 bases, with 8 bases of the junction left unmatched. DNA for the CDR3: TGTGCCTGGACCCGGACAGGGAGAGTCTACGAGCAGTACTTC. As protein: CAWTRTGRVYEQYF.

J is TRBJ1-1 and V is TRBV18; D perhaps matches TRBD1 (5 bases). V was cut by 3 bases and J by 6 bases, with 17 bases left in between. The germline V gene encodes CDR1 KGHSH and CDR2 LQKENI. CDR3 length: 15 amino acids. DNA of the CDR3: TGTGCCAGCTCACCCTGGGGGAATGCGGGACCTGAAGCTTTCTTT. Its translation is CASSPWGNAGPEAFF.